This T cell receptor (beta chain) comes out of a study of T cells in Graves' hyperthyroidism and ophthalmopathy. On this clonotype: Its antigen is currently unknown.

Amplification targeted TCR beta CDR3 regions from RNA transcripts. The TCR CDR3 first-round RT-PCR relied on the HTBI primer set. TCRdb re-derived calls from the multiplex PCR reads in MiXCR, one entry per CDR3 protein. Of under 400,000 distinct CDR3 sequences in the sample, about 14% were seen once. General study findings and limits: Ophthalmopathy was distinguished from stable hyperthyroidism by 13 V-J signatures.

The sequencing input was blood. This TCR came from a woman aged 55-69 years with Graves' hyperthyroidism.

The DNA of the CDR3 is TGTGCCAGCAGCCAAGACCTTAACAGGGGCCAGCCCCAGCATTTT. It yields the protein CASSQDLNRGQPQHF. The V gene is TRBV3-1, the J gene TRBJ1-5; 7 nucleotides match TRBD1. V trimming: 0 bases; J trimming: 7 bases; junction bases outside the gene matches: 6. CDR3 length: 15 residues. The germline gives CDR1 LGHDT, CDR2 YNNKEL (reference sequence).